Listed below are T cell receptor beta chains from one sample, sequenced in a study of CD8+ T cells in alopecia areata. Measured with immunoSEQ multiplex PCR; TCRdb has only the in-frame clones, and not every one. The table includes 150,000 to 200,000 clones, about 65% detected once. This specimen was CD4+ T cells sorted from blood, taken around week 49, from a patient treated with tofacitinib. These receptors were collected from a human donor with alopecia areata. CDR3s include the opening cysteine and the closing phenylalanine or tryptophan. A D gene is named only where the DNA matches it firmly. Size is stated for part of the rows, as once, few or many counts, or as a class when the clone is expanded.

v_gene	j_gene	len	d_gene	abundance	CDR3nt	CDR3aa
TRBV11-2	TRBJ2-3	14	.	.	TGTGCCAGCAGCTTGGCGGGGGCCACAGATACGCAGTATTTT	CASSLAGATDTQYF
TRBV11-2	TRBJ1-2	12	.	.	TGTGCCAGCAGCTCCATCAGGGCAGGCTACACCTTC	CASSSIRAGYTF
TRBV6-1	TRBJ2-3	14	TRBD1	once	TGTGCCAGCAGTGGTAGGGACAGGGAAGATACGCAGTATTTT	CASSGRDREDTQYF
TRBV9	TRBJ2-7	13	.	.	TGTGCCAGCAGCGTAGAGGAAGATAGTCGGCAGTACTTC	CASSVEEDSRQYF
TRBV2	TRBJ2-3	13	.	.	TGTGCCAGCAGTGAAAGCCATGGAGATACGCAGTATTTT	CASSESHGDTQYF
TRBV5-6	TRBJ2-2	14	.	.	TGTGCCAGCAGCTTGGTTGAGGAGTCCGGGGAGCTGTTTTTT	CASSLVEESGELFF
TRBV6-1	TRBJ2-3	14	.	few	TGTGCCAGCAGTGAAGCGGTACGCACAGATACGCAGTATTTT	CASSEAVRTDTQYF
TRBV6-5	TRBJ2-2	15	TRBD2	.	TGTGCCAGCAGTTACTTCGGGGGGGCGACCGGGGAGCTGTTTTTT	CASSYFGGATGELFF
TRBV4-2	TRBJ1-1	17	TRBD1	.	TGTGCCAGCAGCCGGGGACAGGGGAACTCCCTCAACACTGAAGCTTTCTTT	CASSRGQGNSLNTEAFF
TRBV30	TRBJ1-4	16	.	.	TGTGCCTGGAGGGCCGGGACACTTACAACTAATGAAAAACTGTTTTTT	CAWRAGTLTTNEKLFF
TRBV10-3	TRBJ2-3	14	TRBD2	once	TGTGCCACCCAAGGACTAGCGGGCACAGATACGCAGTATTTT	CATQGLAGTDTQYF
TRBV29-1	TRBJ1-6	13	TRBD1	.	TGCAGCACGACCGGGACAGTCGGGTCACCCCTCCACTTT	CSTTGTVGSPLHF
TRBV20-1	TRBJ2-1	10	.	.	TGCAGTGCTCTTATGCATGAGCAGTTCTTC	CSALMHEQFF
TRBV30	TRBJ1-5	14	.	.	TGTGCCTGGAGTGTCTCCGGACCGGGTCAGCCCCAGCATTTT	CAWSVSGPGQPQHF
TRBV29-1	TRBJ2-2	15	TRBD1	many	TGCAGCGTTCTGGACGACAGGGTGGACACCGGGGAGCTGTTTTTT	CSVLDDRVDTGELFF
TRBV30	TRBJ2-5	14	TRBD1	few	TGTGCCTGGAGTGTCAGAGCAGGGGGCGAGACCCAGTACTTC	CAWSVRAGGETQYF
TRBV11-2	TRBJ2-3	14	.	few	TGTGCCAGCAGCGGATTAGTGGGCGCAGATACGCAGTATTTT	CASSGLVGADTQYF
TRBV30	TRBJ2-2	15	.	.	TGTGCCTGGACTGGTGGGGCTGCGAACACCGGGGAGCTGTTTTTT	CAWTGGAANTGELFF
TRBV18	TRBJ2-5	12	TRBD1	once	TGTGCCAGCTCACGGGACAGGGAGACCCAGTACTTC	CASSRDRETQYF
TRBV9	TRBJ1-4	15	.	few	TGTGCCAGCAGCGCCTTCTCAGGGAGGGATGAAAAACTGTTTTTT	CASSAFSGRDEKLFF
TRBV15	TRBJ2-2	15	TRBD1	.	TGTGCCACCAGCAGAGGCTCAGGGGGCACCGGGGAGCTGTTTTTT	CATSRGSGGTGELFF
TRBV5-6	TRBJ2-5	14	.	.	TGTGCCAGCAGGACCCGCGTGGGCCAAGAGACCCAGTACTTC	CASRTRVGQETQYF
TRBV2	TRBJ2-3	15	TRBD2	.	TGTGCCAGCAGTTTGGCTAGCGGGGGCACAGATACGCAGTATTTT	CASSLASGGTDTQYF
TRBV5-1	TRBJ1-2	14	.	.	TGCGCCAGCAGCTTACGGTCGGTACCGGATGGCTACACCTTC	CASSLRSVPDGYTF
TRBV9	TRBJ1-1	13	.	.	TGTGCCAGCAGCGTAAAGGGAAACACTGAAGCTTTCTTT	CASSVKGNTEAFF
TRBV7-9	TRBJ2-3	14	TRBD1	.	TGTGCCAGCTCGACAGGGACCCTCTCAGATACGCAGTATTTT	CASSTGTLSDTQYF
TRBV29-1	TRBJ1-1	13	.	.	TGCAGCGTTGAAGATCTTGTGAACACTGAAGCTTTCTTT	CSVEDLVNTEAFF
TRBV7-3	TRBJ2-5	16	.	.	TGTGCCAGCAGCCTTGGGAGGGGGACAAACCAAGAGACCCAGTACTTC	CASSLGRGTNQETQYF
TRBV10-1	TRBJ2-5	15	.	few	TGCGCCAGCAGTGACACGGGACTGCCTCAAGAGACCCAGTACTTC	CASSDTGLPQETQYF
TRBV7-2	TRBJ2-3	17	TRBD2	.	TGTGCCAGCAGCTCGACCCGACTAGCGGGGAGTCCAGATACGCAGTATTTT	CASSSTRLAGSPDTQYF
TRBV29-1	TRBJ2-1	12	.	.	TGCAGCGTACAGCGGATTTACAATGAGCAGTTCTTC	CSVQRIYNEQFF
TRBV20-1	TRBJ1-1	11	.	few	TGCAGTGCCACTGGGGGGACTGAAGCTTTCTTT	CSATGGTEAFF
TRBV28	TRBJ2-7	14	.	once	TGTGCCAGCAGCCCCCGGACAGCATCCTACGAGCAGTACTTC	CASSPRTASYEQYF
TRBV30	TRBJ1-5	15	.	.	TGTGCCTGGAGTGATGGTAGATCGGGCAATCAGCCCCAGCATTTT	CAWSDGRSGNQPQHF
TRBV6-5	TRBJ2-5	14	.	.	TGTGCCAGCAGAACCGAGCGGATTAAGGAGACCCAGTACTTC	CASRTERIKETQYF
TRBV6-5	TRBJ1-1	11	.	.	TGTGCCACAGGCGAGAACACTGAAGCTTTCTTT	CATGENTEAFF
TRBV7-2	TRBJ2-3	15	.	few	TGTGCCAGCAGCGTTCCGGGGCAGGGCCGGCGGGCGCAGTATTTT	CASSVPGQGRRAQYF
TRBV29-1	TRBJ1-2	12	.	.	TGCAGCGTTGAAGTGCAGTCCTATGGCTACACCTTC	CSVEVQSYGYTF
TRBV5-1	TRBJ2-7	15	TRBD1	.	TGCGCCAGCAGCTTGGTGGGACAGGGGAGGGACGAGCAGTACTTC	CASSLVGQGRDEQYF
TRBV7-2	TRBJ1-6	15	.	.	TGTGCCAGCAGCTTCTTCCAGGGAATCAAGTCACCCCTCCACTTT	CASSFFQGIKSPLHF
TRBV7-9	TRBJ1-2	14	TRBD1	.	TGTGCCAGCAGCTTGGGACAGCTTAACTATGGCTACACCTTC	CASSLGQLNYGYTF
TRBV18	TRBJ1-2	13	TRBD1	.	TGTGCCAGCTCACCAGGGACAGCTAATGGCTACACCTTC	CASSPGTANGYTF
TRBV27	TRBJ2-7	14	.	.	TGTGCCAGCAGTTTAAGCGGCAGGGCGGGAGAGCAGTACTTC	CASSLSGRAGEQYF
TRBV29-1	TRBJ1-2	12	.	.	TGCAGCGTTGGGAATCGGGACTATGGCTACACCTTC	CSVGNRDYGYTF
TRBV30	TRBJ2-7	13	.	.	TGTGCCTTAAATACAGGTCCAGCCTACGAGCAGTACTTC	CALNTGPAYEQYF
TRBV7-8	TRBJ2-2	19	TRBD2	.	TGTGCCAGCAGCTTAGGATTAGCGGGGGTATCTACGAACACCGGGGAGCTGTTTTTT	CASSLGLAGVSTNTGELFF
TRBV14	TRBJ1-1	14	.	few	TGTGCCAGCAGTAGAAGCAGGTCGTCAACTGAAGCTTTCTTT	CASSRSRSSTEAFF
TRBV29-1	TRBJ2-7	12	.	.	TGCAGCGTGTTAGCGGAAACCTACGAGCAGTACTTC	CSVLAETYEQYF
TRBV28	TRBJ2-1	15	TRBD2	few	TGTGCCAGCAACCAAGGACTAGCGGACCCCAATGAGCAGTTCTTC	CASNQGLADPNEQFF
TRBV7-2	TRBJ2-4	17	TRBD1	.	TGTGCCAGCAGTTACCCACAGGGGAGTAGAATTAAAAACATTCAGTACTTC	CASSYPQGSRIKNIQYF
TRBV10-3	TRBJ1-1	13	TRBD1	.	TGTGCCACCACCGGGACAGTGAACACTGAAGCTTTCTTT	CATTGTVNTEAFF
TRBV9	TRBJ1-3	13	.	.	TGTGCCAGCAGCTCCTCCCCGGGAAACACCATATATTTT	CASSSSPGNTIYF
TRBV5-1	TRBJ1-2	13	TRBD1	few	TGCGCCAGCAGCCAGGCGGGACAGTATGGCTACACCTTC	CASSQAGQYGYTF
TRBV2	TRBJ2-5	12	.	few	TGTGCCAGCAGTGAGAGAGCCGAGACCCAGTACTTC	CASSERAETQYF
TRBV20-1	TRBJ1-1	11	.	.	TGCAGTGCTACGAAACAGTATGAAGCTTTCTTT	CSATKQYEAFF
TRBV19	TRBJ2-2	13	.	few	TGTGCCAGTAGCCGAGAGGGCCCCGGGGAGCTGTTTTTT	CASSREGPGELFF
TRBV4-3	TRBJ1-6	14	.	few	TGCGCCAGCAGCCAAGATCTAGGGATTTCACCCCTCCACTTT	CASSQDLGISPLHF
TRBV5-6	TRBJ1-2	14	TRBD1	.	TGTGCCAGCAGCTTCGGGACAGGGAACTATGGCTACACCTTC	CASSFGTGNYGYTF
TRBV6-6	TRBJ2-6	14	.	many	TGTGCCAGCAGTCCCTTCTCTGGGGCCAACGTCCTGACTTTC	CASSPFSGANVLTF